This T cell receptor (beta chain) stems from a study of blood T cell repertoires in COVID-19. Study as a whole: From the United States, Italy and Spain came samples of acute and convalescent COVID-19.

Germline V gene data show CDR1 as LNHDA and CDR2 as SQIVND (reference sequence). The CDR3 has 14 amino acids. Per the study methods: Counts of nucleated cells, estimated from reference gene primer amplification, were obtained. Measured with immunoSEQ multiplex PCR; TCRdb has only the in-frame clones, and not every one. The V and J calls and clone size come from that table; D and trimming were worked out from the DNA. The sample contains approximately 500,000 clones, 89% of which appear only once. With respect to this clone: The junction departs from the called germline gene at one end, perhaps through a read error.

The chain links TRBV19 to TRBJ1-2; 7 nucleotides align to TRBD1. The receptor was isolated from a man aged 18 to 30 with COVID-19, enrolled during active disease. Sequencing was carried out using peripheral blood. CDR3 nucleotide sequence: TGTGCCAGTAGAAGGGGGCTCAGGAACTTTGGCTACACCTTC. Amino acids: CASRRGLRNFGYTF.